The 26 T cell receptor beta chains below come from one sample, sequenced in a study of cytomegalovirus exposure and HLA in healthy donors. 13 Jbeta primers and 60 Vbeta primers were used for the PCR. Data came from immunoSEQ multiplex PCR; TCRdb stores just in-frame clones and leaves some out. The table shows some 200,000 clones, with roughly 79% occurring only once. Specimen: PBMCs. These receptors originate from a middle-aged woman in good health and CMV-seronegative.

In DNA, the CDR3 is TGTGCCAGCACCCATTCTATGGGGGGATTCCCTTATGAGCAGTACTTC. This encodes CASTHSMGGFPYEQYF. The gene calls are TRBV27 and TRBJ2-7; TRBD2 is a possible D gene (6 bases). V was clipped by 7 bases and J by 7 bases, with 26 bases between them. In germline, CDR1 is MNHEY, CDR2 SMNVEV (reference sequence). CDR3 length: 16 amino acids.

V usage is TRBV7-9 and J usage is TRBJ2-7, with D possibly TRBD1 on 5 matching bases. Germline CDR1 reads SEHNR; CDR2 reads FQNEAQ (reference sequence). Deletions cut 1 base from V and 2 bases from J, with 18 bases between. CDR3 size: 17 residues. The CDR3 sequence: CASSLGGGGWNPYEQYF. CDR3 DNA: TGTGCCAGCAGCTTAGGGGGCGGCGGATGGAATCCCTACGAGCAGTACTTC.

There are a few counts of this clone. The chain joins TRBV5-1 to TRBJ2-1, with 7 bases matching TRBD1. The V gene end was trimmed by 2 bases and the J gene end by 5 bases; junction bases not matched to a gene: 4. CDR1 and CDR2 from the germline V gene are SGHRS and YFSETQ. The CDR3 is 14 residues long. This CDR3 is CASSFGTDDNEQFF. The CDR3 DNA sequence: TGCGCCAGCAGCTTCGGGACAGACGACAATGAGCAGTTCTTC. Supplemented by reference TRBV5-1 and TRBJ2-1, the full variable domain reads KAGVTQTPRYLIKTRGQQVTLSCSPISGHRSVSWYQQTPGQGLQFLFEYFSETQRNKGNFPGRFSGRQFSNSRSEMNVSTLELGDSALYLCASSFGTDDNEQFFGPGTRLTVL.

This clone has only a few counts. V and J are TRBV2 and TRBJ2-2; the match to TRBD2 covers 7 bases. The CDR3 consists of 14 residues. Germline V lookup: CDR1 SNHLY, CDR2 FYNNEI. J gave up 1 base and V 6 bases, and 2 bases lay outside the gene matches. The CDR3 region is CASSGLGNTGELFF. The CDR3 DNA is TGTGCCAGCAGCGGACTAGGGAACACCGGGGAGCTGTTTTTT.

The gene calls are TRBV7-2 and TRBJ2-7; 11 bases are a match to TRBD2. This CDR3 spans 18 amino acids. J was trimmed by 4 bases and V by 5 bases; bases with no gene match: 16. Looked up from germline, CDR1 is SGHTA and CDR2 is FQGNSA. The CDR3 loop is CASSPGLAEGNMKYEQYF. In nucleotides, the CDR3 is TGTGCCAGCAGCCCGGGACTAGCGGAGGGGAACATGAAGTACGAGCAGTACTTC.

The chain recombines TRBV30 with TRBJ2-5, with 7 bases identical to TRBD2. Germline CDR1 and CDR2: GTSNPN and SVGIG (reference sequence). V dropped 5 bases and J dropped 1; count of bases not matched to a gene: 4. The CDR3 is 13 residues long. The CDR3 loop reads CAWLGGFQETQYF. CDR3 nucleotides: TGTGCCTGGCTCGGGGGGTTCCAAGAGACCCAGTACTTC.

This clone was found once. DNA for the CDR3: TGTGCCAGCAGTTTAGCCGGTAGGGGCAGTGAAAAACTGTTTTTT. It encodes CASSLAGRGSEKLFF. The chain joins TRBV27 to TRBJ1-4, with D possibly being TRBD1 (5 bases). The V gene's germline CDR1 is MNHEY and CDR2 SMNVEV (reference sequence). The CDR3 has 15 residues. Trimming shortened V by 2 bases and J by 7 bases, and 14 bases separated the two germline ends.

Only one count was recorded for this clone. The chain has TRBV7-9 and TRBJ2-3, with D perhaps TRBD2 (5 bases). CDR1 and CDR2 from the germline V gene are SEHNR and FQNEAQ (reference sequence). The CDR3 totals 14 residues. Trimming shortened V by 1 base and J by 6 bases, and 11 bases separated the two germline ends. CDR3 in DNA: TGTGCCAGCAGCTTAGAGGCTAGCCCTGATACGCAGTATTTT. It encodes CASSLEASPDTQYF.

This clone has only one observation. The V and J genes are TRBV4-2 and TRBJ2-3; the match to TRBD2 covers 10 bases. The CDR3 totals 16 residues. V was clipped by 2 bases and J by 3 bases; unmatched bases: 5. Per germline, CDR1 LGHNA and CDR2 YNFKEQ. In DNA form, the CDR3 reads TGTGCCAGCAGCCAACTGGCTAGCGGGGGTACAGATACGCAGTATTTT. Protein product: CASSQLASGGTDTQYF.

The chain joins TRBV6-5 to TRBJ1-5; D is unresolved. This CDR3 region has 15 residues. Germline V gene data show CDR1 as MNHEY and CDR2 as SVGAGI. V dropped 5 bases and J dropped 9 bases, with 20 bases sitting between them. This chain's CDR3 is CASSNNRQSQWPQHF. The CDR3, as DNA: TGTGCCAGCAGTAATAACCGACAATCCCAGTGGCCCCAGCATTTT.

This sequence joins TRBV2 and TRBJ1-1; D unclear. CDR3 size: 13 residues. V was trimmed by 6 bases and J by 1 base, leaving 9 bases between them. The germline gives CDR1 SNHLY, CDR2 FYNNEI. The chain's CDR3 is CASRYERNTEAFF. The CDR3 DNA is TGTGCCAGCAGATACGAGAGGAACACTGAAGCTTTCTTT.

The gene calls are TRBV11-3 and TRBJ2-2; no firm D call. The CDR3 has 18 residues. In germline, CDR1 is SGHNT, CDR2 YENEEA. Trimming removed 0 bases at V and 0 bases at J, with 14 bases between. The CDR3 reads CASSLDTARQPNTGELFF. The CDR3 DNA reads as TGTGCCAGCAGCTTAGATACGGCTAGGCAGCCGAACACCGGGGAGCTGTTTTTT.

The chain joins TRBV4-3 to TRBJ2-7, with D possibly TRBD1 on 5 matching bases. CDR3 length equals 15 residues. V was trimmed by 0 bases and J by 3 bases, leaving 12 bases between them. The germline CDR1 and CDR2 sequences are LGHNA and YSLEER. The CDR3 sequence is CASSQDRDSHYEQYF. The CDR3 DNA reads as TGCGCCAGCAGCCAAGATCGCGACAGCCACTACGAGCAGTACTTC.

The rearrangement joins TRBV29-1 to TRBJ2-5; TRBD2 is a possible D gene (5 bases). V lost 6 bases and J 5 bases, leaving 19 bases between the germline ends. Germline assignment: CDR1 SQVTM and CDR2 ANQGSEA. This CDR3 comprises 14 residues. Here the CDR3 reads CSVDRRGDRETQYF. The DNA for the CDR3 is TGCAGCGTGGACCGTCGGGGAGACCGGGAGACCCAGTACTTC.

To note about this clone: A junction end diverges from the germline sequence, so it may reflect a read error. CDR3 DNA sequence: TGCGCCAGCAGTTTGGACCCTGGAGGTGAAAAACTGTTTTTT. Translated, it gives CASSLDPGGEKLFF. J is TRBJ1-4 and V is TRBV5-1; D is unresolved. Germline assignment: CDR1 SGHRS and CDR2 YFSETQ. This CDR3 has 14 residues.

About this clone: At one of its ends the junction is not consistent with the germline gene, which may arise from a read error. The chain recombines TRBV7-9 with TRBJ1-1, with a possible D match to TRBD1 (5 bases). Germline CDR1 is SEHNR and CDR2 is FQNEAQ (reference sequence). The CDR3 has 17 residues. As DNA, the CDR3 is TGTTCCAGCATCATCTCCGGGGGTGGCCCGGTCCTAACTGAAGCTTTCTTT. Translating gives CSSIISGGGPVLTEAFF.

This clone was counted a single time. The DNA of the CDR3 is TGTGCCAGCAGCGTGGGACTAGCGGCGCAGTATTTT. This translates into CASSVGLAAQYF. This chain links TRBV9 with TRBJ2-3; 11 bases are a match to TRBD2. Trimming cost V 2 bases and J 10 bases; bases outside gene matches: 0. The CDR3 is 12 amino acids. From germline, CDR1 is SGDLS and CDR2 YYNGEE.

V and J are TRBV29-1 and TRBJ2-7, with D unclear. CDR1 and CDR2 (germline): SQVTM, ANQGSEA. With 6 bases removed from V and 1 base from J, the gap between germline ends came to 13 bases. CDR3 length equals 13 residues. For the CDR3, the DNA is TGCAGCGTCAAAGAGGTCCAGTCCTACGAGCAGTACTTC. Its translation: CSVKEVQSYEQYF.

V gene TRBV7-3 combines with J gene TRBJ2-2, with TRBD1 identical over 9 bases. The CDR3 extends over 15 amino acids. Looked up from germline, CDR1 is SGHTA and CDR2 is FQGTGA. V lost 2 bases and J lost 5; bases outside the gene matches: 3. The CDR3 loop is CASSLGDRATGELFF. As DNA, the CDR3 is TGTGCCAGCAGCTTAGGGGACAGGGCGACCGGGGAGCTGTTTTTT.

This clone was observed a handful of times. V and J are TRBV6-5 and TRBJ1-6; 8 bases line up with TRBD1. CDR1 is MNHEY and CDR2 is SVGAGI in the germline V gene. J gave up 7 bases and V 7 bases, and 9 bases lay outside the gene matches. The CDR3 is made up of 15 amino acids. CDR3 in DNA: TGTGCCAGCACCCAACAGGGGGTGGGGAATTCACCCCTCCACTTT. This gives the protein CASTQQGVGNSPLHF.

A single count supports this clone. The chain has TRBV7-2 and TRBJ1-1; the D is unclear. The germline V and J ends were trimmed by 4 bases and 0 bases, with 6 bases remaining between them. Germline V gene data show CDR1 as SGHTA and CDR2 as FQGNSA. The CDR3 consists of 13 residues. The CDR3 reads CASSSQMNTEAFF. The CDR3 DNA sequence: TGTGCCAGCAGCTCACAGATGAACACTGAAGCTTTCTTT.

Of note for this clone: At one boundary the junction diverges from the germline segment, which might be a read error. This sequence joins TRBV7-7 and TRBJ2-2, with 12 bases fitting TRBD2. The CDR3 runs to 17 residues. CDR1 is SSHAT, CDR2 FNYEAQ, per germline (reference sequence). The CDR3 DNA is TGTGCTAGCAGCGCGACTAGCGGGGGACTCAACACCGGGGAGCTGTTTTTT. Amino acids: CASSATSGGLNTGELFF.

This clone has a handful of counts. The genes are TRBV18 and TRBJ1-5, with a possible D match to TRBD1 (5 bases). Trimming removed 3 bases at V and 4 bases at J, with 10 bases between. Germline CDR1 reads KGHSH; CDR2 reads LQKENI. CDR3 length: 14 residues. The chain's CDR3 is CASSPDMGNQPQHF. DNA of the CDR3: TGTGCCAGCTCACCGGACATGGGTAATCAGCCCCAGCATTTT.

This clone occurred a few times. This chain connects TRBV5-6 to TRBJ2-7, with D tentatively TRBD1 (5 bases). V lost 4 bases and J lost 1, with 12 bases in between. Per germline, CDR1 SGHDT and CDR2 YYEEEE. This CDR3 is built from 14 residues. CDR3 nucleotides: TGTGCCAGCAGCCTTGAAGGGGTGTCCTACGAGCAGTACTTC. This sequence encodes CASSLEGVSYEQYF. Full variable domain (remainder filled in from reference TRBV5-6 and TRBJ2-7): DAGVTQSPTHLIKTRGQQVTLRCSPKSGHDTVSWYQQALGQGPQFIFQYYEEEERQRGNFPDRFSGHQFPNYSSELNVNALLLGDSALYLCASSLEGVSYEQYFGPGTRLTVT.

This clone was seen once. The chain joins TRBV2 to TRBJ1-1; D is perhaps TRBD1 (6 bases). V was trimmed by 5 bases and J by 3 bases, leaving 13 bases between them. Germline CDR1 reads SNHLY; CDR2 reads FYNNEI. The CDR3 covers 14 residues. CDR3 loop: CASSSLWTDTEAFF. DNA of the CDR3: TGTGCCAGCAGTTCCCTTTGGACAGACACTGAAGCTTTCTTT.

J is TRBJ1-2 and V is TRBV6-1; TRBD1 might be the D (5 bases). The germline V and J ends were trimmed by 5 bases and 4 bases, with 11 bases remaining between them. CDR3 size: 13 residues. Germline CDR1 and CDR2: MNHNS and SASEGT. The CDR3 region has the DNA TGTGCCAGCAGTCAACAGGAAGGCTATGGCTACACCTTC. Its protein is CASSQQEGYGYTF.